A selection of T cell receptor beta chains follows, all from one sample in a study of blood T cell repertoires in COVID-19. Sequencing used immunoSEQ multiplex PCR; TCRdb keeps in-frame clones, though not all of them. The sample gives about 200,000 clones, about nine tenths of which show up once; about 6.3% is in the top ten. Sequencing was carried out using peripheral blood. All receptors come from a man in his 60s who had recovered from COVID-19. The CDR3 runs from the conserved cysteine through the conserved F or W. The D gene is left open where the match is weak. The size of a clone is reported for some rows only, either as once, few or many, or as a class for expanded clones.

j_call	clone_size	d_call	v_call	cdr3_nt	cdr3_aa
TRBJ2-1	.	.	TRBV5-1	TGCGCCAGCAGCCCGCTAATGGACAATGAGCAGTTCTTC	CASSPLMDNEQFF
TRBJ1-5	.	.	TRBV12-3/TRBV12-4	TGTGCCAGCAGCTTCGGGACTTCGCCCCAGCATTTT	CASSFGTSPQHF
TRBJ1-3	.	.	TRBV28	TGTGCCAGCAGTTTATCCTTGGAGACGGGGAACACCATATATTTT	CASSLSLETGNTIYF
TRBJ1-2	.	TRBD1	TRBV28	TGTGCCAGCAGCCGTCCCGGGACAGGGGTCTATGGCTACACCTTC	CASSRPGTGVYGYTF
TRBJ1-2	.	.	TRBV5-1	TGCGCCAGCAGCTTGGAATCAGTCAGGGAGGCAAAAGGCTACACCTTC	CASSLESVREAKGYTF
TRBJ1-6	once	TRBD1	TRBV28	TGTGCCAGCAGTTTAGGGGGACAGGGAGAATCACCCCTCCACTTT	CASSLGGQGESPLHF
TRBJ1-2	few	.	TRBV7-8	TGTGCCAGCAGCCTAGGGGCCAGCACCTCCTATGGCTACACCTTC	CASSLGASTSYGYTF
TRBJ2-7	.	.	TRBV5-4	TGTGCCAGCAGCTTGGCCGCGGGTCCCCCTTCCTACGAGCAGTACTTC	CASSLAAGPPSYEQYF
TRBJ2-1	.	TRBD1	TRBV11-1	TGTGCCAGCAGCTCTCTCCGGGGGGGACAGGGGCAGGAGCAGTTCTTC	CASSSLRGGQGQEQFF
TRBJ2-2	.	.	TRBV7-2	TGTGCCAGCAGCTTAGCCTCTGGGGGGAGAGGGAGCGGGGAGCTGTTTTTT	CASSLASGGRGSGELFF
TRBJ1-1	.	.	TRBV2	TGTGCCAGCAGTGAAGGCGGGGCTAGGACTGAAGCTTTCTTT	CASSEGGARTEAFF
TRBJ2-3	.	TRBD2	TRBV28	TGTGCCAGCAGGACACCTAGCGGGAGTACTTATTTT	CASRTPSGSTYF
TRBJ2-7	.	TRBD2	TRBV28	TGTGCCAGCAGTATTACTAGCGGGGACTCCTACGAGCAGTACTTC	CASSITSGDSYEQYF
TRBJ2-7	.	TRBD2	TRBV14	TGTGCCAGCAGCCTCCCAGGAGCGGGAGGGCTGCTCGAGCAGTACTTC	CASSLPGAGGLLEQYF
TRBJ1-1	.	.	TRBV7-2	TGTGCCAGCAGCCTCCTCGGGACTGAAGCTTTCTTT	CASSLLGTEAFF
TRBJ2-3	.	.	TRBV11-3	TGTGCCAGCAGCTACGGGGGAGGAGATACGCAGTATTTT	CASSYGGGDTQYF
TRBJ1-1	.	.	TRBV28	TGTGCCAGCAGTTTACGTTACACTGAAGCTTTCTTT	CASSLRYTEAFF
TRBJ1-3	.	TRBD1	TRBV3-1/TRBV3-2	TGTGCCAGCAGCCACGGACAGGGAGCGTCGGACACCATATATTTT	CASSHGQGASDTIYF
TRBJ1-2	.	.	TRBV7-9	TGTGCCAGCAGCCCGGGACATGATGGCTACACCTTC	CASSPGHDGYTF
TRBJ2-7	.	TRBD2	TRBV30	TGTGCCTGGAGCTTTGGCGGGAGTAGGTACGAGCAGTACTTC	CAWSFGGSRYEQYF
TRBJ2-5	.	TRBD2	TRBV28	TGTGCCAGCAGTTTAGCTAGCGGGAGCCAGGAGACCCAGTACTTC	CASSLASGSQETQYF
TRBJ1-4	.	.	TRBV28	TGTGCCAGCAGCACGCAGGGGTCGAAACTGTTTTTT	CASSTQGSKLFF
TRBJ1-2	.	.	TRBV6-1	TGTGCCAGCAGTGACGGGGGGGAGTATGGCTACACCTTC	CASSDGGEYGYTF
TRBJ2-2	.	.	TRBV7-3	TGTGCCAGCAGCTTAATGCCGCAGGGTCACACCGGGGAGCTGTTTTTT	CASSLMPQGHTGELFF
TRBJ1-5	.	.	TRBV6-1	TGTGCCAGCAGTGAAGCGCTTGGGCCGTATAGCAATCAGCCCCAGCATTTT	CASSEALGPYSNQPQHF
TRBJ1-5	.	.	TRBV10-3	TGTGCCATCAGTGGCAGGGTCAGCAATCAGCCCCAGCATTTT	CAISGRVSNQPQHF
TRBJ1-1	.	.	TRBV6-4	TGTGCCAGCAGCCTGGAGTTCAACACTGAAGCTTTCTTT	CASSLEFNTEAFF